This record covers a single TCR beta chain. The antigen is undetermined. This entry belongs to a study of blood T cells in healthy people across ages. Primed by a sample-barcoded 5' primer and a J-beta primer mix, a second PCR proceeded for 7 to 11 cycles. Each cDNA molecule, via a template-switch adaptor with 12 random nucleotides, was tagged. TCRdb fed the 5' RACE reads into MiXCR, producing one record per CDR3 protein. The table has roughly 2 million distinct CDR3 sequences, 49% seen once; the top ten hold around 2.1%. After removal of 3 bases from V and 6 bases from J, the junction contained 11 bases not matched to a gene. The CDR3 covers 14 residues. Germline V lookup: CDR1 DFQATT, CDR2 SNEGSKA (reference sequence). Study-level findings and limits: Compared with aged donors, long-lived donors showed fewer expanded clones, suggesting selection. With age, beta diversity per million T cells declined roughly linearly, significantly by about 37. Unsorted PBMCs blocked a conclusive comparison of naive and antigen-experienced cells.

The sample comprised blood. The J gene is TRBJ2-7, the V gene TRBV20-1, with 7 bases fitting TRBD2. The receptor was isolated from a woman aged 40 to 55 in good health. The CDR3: CSASIVGGGGEQYF. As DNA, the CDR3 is TGCAGTGCTAGCATTGTAGGCGGGGGAGGCGAGCAGTACTTC.